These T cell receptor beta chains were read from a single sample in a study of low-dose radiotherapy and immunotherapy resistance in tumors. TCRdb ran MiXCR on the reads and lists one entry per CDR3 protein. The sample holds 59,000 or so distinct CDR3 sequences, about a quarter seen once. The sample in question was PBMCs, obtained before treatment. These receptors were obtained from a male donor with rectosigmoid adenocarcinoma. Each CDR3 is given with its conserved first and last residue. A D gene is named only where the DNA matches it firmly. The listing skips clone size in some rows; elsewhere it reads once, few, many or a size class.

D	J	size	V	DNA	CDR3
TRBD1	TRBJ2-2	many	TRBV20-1	TGCAGTGCTGTGGGGGACAGGGCCACCGGGGAGCTGTTTTTT	CSAVGDRATGELFF
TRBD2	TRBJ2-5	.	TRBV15	TGTGCCACCAGCAGAGGACTAGCGGAAGAGACCCAGTACTTC	CATSRGLAEETQYF
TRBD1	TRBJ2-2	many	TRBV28	TGTGCCAGCAGTTTCCCCCGACAGGGCAACACCGGGGAGCTGTTTTTT	CASSFPRQGNTGELFF
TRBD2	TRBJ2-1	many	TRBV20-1	TGCAGTGCTACTAGGGTGCCAAGCTCGGCGGGAGTCGGCTACAATGAGCAGTTCTTC	CSATRVPSSAGVGYNEQFF
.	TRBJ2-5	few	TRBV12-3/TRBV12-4	TGTGCCAGCAGCCAGGAGGCGATCCAAGAGACCCAGTACTTC	CASSQEAIQETQYF
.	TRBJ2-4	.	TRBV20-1	TGCAGTGCTAGAGATGAAAGGGGGAACATTCAGTACTTC	CSARDERGNIQYF
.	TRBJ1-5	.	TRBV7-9	TGTGCCAGCAGCCCCCTGACAGGCCCTAGCAATCAGCCCCAGCATTTT	CASSPLTGPSNQPQHF
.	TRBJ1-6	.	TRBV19	TGTGCCAGTAGGATAAACAGGGAGGATTCACCCCTCCACTTT	CASRINREDSPLHF
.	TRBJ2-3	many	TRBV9	TGTGCCAGCAGCGTAACAGCCACAGATACGCAGTATTTT	CASSVTATDTQYF
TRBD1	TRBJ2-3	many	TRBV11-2	TGTGCCAGCAGCAGATACAGGGGTTCCACAGATACGCAGTATTTT	CASSRYRGSTDTQYF
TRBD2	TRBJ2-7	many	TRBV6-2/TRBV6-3	TGTGCCAGCAGAAGGGGACTAGCGGGAGTGGAGTACTTC	CASRRGLAGVEYF
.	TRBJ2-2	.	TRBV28	TGTGCCAGCAGTGGCCACAGGGACACCGGGGAGCTGTTTTTT	CASSGHRDTGELFF
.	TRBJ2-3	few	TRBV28	TGTGCCAGCACTCTAGAGGCGGGCCACACCACAGATACGCAGTATTTT	CASTLEAGHTTDTQYF
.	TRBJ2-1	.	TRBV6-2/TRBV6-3	TGTGCCTCTATGAAGGGGGTGTACAATGAGCAGTTCTTC	CASMKGVYNEQFF
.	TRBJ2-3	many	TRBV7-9	TGTGCCAGCAGCTACGACCGGGACACCTCCACAGATACGCAGTATTTT	CASSYDRDTSTDTQYF
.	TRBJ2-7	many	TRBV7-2	TGTGCCAGCAGCTTCACGGCCTACGAGCAGTACTTC	CASSFTAYEQYF
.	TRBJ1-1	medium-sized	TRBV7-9	TGTGCCAGCAGACCTACGATGCTTGAAGAAGCTTTCTTT	CASRPTMLEEAFF
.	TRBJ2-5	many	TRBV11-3	TGTGCCAGCAGCGAACAGCAAACGGGGACCCAGTACTTC	CASSEQQTGTQYF
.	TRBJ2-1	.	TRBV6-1	TGTGCCATCCGGGACCGGGCACTCAATGAGCAGTTCTTC	CAIRDRALNEQFF
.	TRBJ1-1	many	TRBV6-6	TGTGCCAGCAGAGCCGAAGGGGGTATCACTGAAGCTTTCTTT	CASRAEGGITEAFF
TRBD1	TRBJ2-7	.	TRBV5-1	TGCGCCAGCAGGTATGGGACAGGGGGCGACGAGCAGTACTTC	CASRYGTGGDEQYF
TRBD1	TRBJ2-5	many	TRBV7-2	TGTGCCAGCAGGCGCGGACAGGGGGATCGAGAGACCCAGTACTTC	CASRRGQGDRETQYF
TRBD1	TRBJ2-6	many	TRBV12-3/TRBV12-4	TGTGCCAGCAGGGACAGGGCCTTCTCTGGGGCCAACGTCCTGACTTTC	CASRDRAFSGANVLTF
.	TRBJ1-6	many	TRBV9	TGTGCCAGCAGCGTTGGACTGAGCTCCTATAATTCACCCCTCCACTTT	CASSVGLSSYNSPLHF
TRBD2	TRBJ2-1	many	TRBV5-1	TGCGCCAGCAGCCCAACGACTAGCGGGATTTGGAATGAGCAGTTCTTC	CASSPTTSGIWNEQFF
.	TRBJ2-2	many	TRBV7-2	TGTGCCAGCAGCTTCTGCATTGAGAAAAGCGGGTCCTGGCCGTCCGGGGAGCTGTTTTTT	CASSFCIEKSGSWPSGELFF
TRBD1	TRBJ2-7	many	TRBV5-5	TGTGCCAGCAGCAACCGGGACAGGCGCCCAGAGCAGTACTTC	CASSNRDRRPEQYF
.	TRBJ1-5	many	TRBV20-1	TGCAGTGCTGTCGGATGGGGGAATAGCAATCAGCCCCAGCATTTT	CSAVGWGNSNQPQHF
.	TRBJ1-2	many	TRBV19	TGTGCCACTAGACGGACCGCTGGAAACTATGGCTACACCTTC	CATRRTAGNYGYTF
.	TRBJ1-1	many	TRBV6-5	TGTGCCAGCACTACAGGGAGGGCAAACACTGAAGCTTTCTTT	CASTTGRANTEAFF
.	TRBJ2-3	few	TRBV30	TGTGCCTGTACTAAGGGGGAGCTGGGCACAGATACGCAGTATTTT	CACTKGELGTDTQYF
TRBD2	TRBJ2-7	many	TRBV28	TGTGCCAGCAGTTTAACAGGGGGACTAGCGGGAGGCCTTTCCTTC	CASSLTGGLAGGLSF
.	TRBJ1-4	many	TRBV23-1	TGCGCCAGCAGGCACCCCCCCCGCAGGAAAGTTAATGAAAAACTGTTTTTT	CASRHPPRRKVNEKLFF
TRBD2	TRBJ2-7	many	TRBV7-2	TGTGCCAGCAGCCAGCGACTAGCGGGAGTAAACGAGCAGTACTTC	CASSQRLAGVNEQYF
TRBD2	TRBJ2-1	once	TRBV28	TGTGCCAGCAGTTTACTGCCGGCCAGGGTAGCGGGAACTACCTCCTACAATAAGCAGTTCTTC	CASSLLPARVAGTTSYNKQFF
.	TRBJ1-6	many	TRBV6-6	TGTGCCAGCAGTTGGGGGACACCCAACAATTCACCCCTCCACTTT	CASSWGTPNNSPLHF
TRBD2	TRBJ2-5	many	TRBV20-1	TGCAGTGCTAGAGTATTCGGGGGGCAAGAGACCCAGTACTTC	CSARVFGGQETQYF
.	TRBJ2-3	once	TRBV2	TGTGCCGGGGAGGGCACAGATACGCAGTATTTT	CAGEGTDTQYF
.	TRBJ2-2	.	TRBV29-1	TGCAGCGTTGGTGGAGGGATCACCGGGGAGCTGTTTTTT	CSVGGGITGELFF
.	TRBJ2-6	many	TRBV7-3	TGTGCCAGCAGCGCACAGCTCTCTGGGGCCAACGTCCTGACTTTC	CASSAQLSGANVLTF
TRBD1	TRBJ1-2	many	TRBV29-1	TGCAGCGTTGAAAGGGGACAGGGGGCGGCCTATGGCTACACCTTC	CSVERGQGAAYGYTF
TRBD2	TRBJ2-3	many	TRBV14	TGTGCCAGCAGCCGGACTAGAGTTACAGATACGCAGTATTTT	CASSRTRVTDTQYF
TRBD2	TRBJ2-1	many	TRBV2	TGTGCCAGCAGTAAAGAGCGGGGACGGTACAATGAGCAGTTCTTC	CASSKERGRYNEQFF
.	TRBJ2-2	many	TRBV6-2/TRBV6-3	TGTGCCAGCAGTTACTCCCAGGGATCCGGGGAGCTGTTTTTT	CASSYSQGSGELFF
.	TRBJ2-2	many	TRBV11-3	TGTGCCAGCAGCTTAATAGGATCCGGGGAGCTGTTTTTT	CASSLIGSGELFF
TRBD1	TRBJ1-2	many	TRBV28	TGTGCCAGCATTACAGGGGGCTCTAACGGCTACACCTTC	CASITGGSNGYTF
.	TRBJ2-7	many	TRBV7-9	TGTGCCAGCAGCTTAGGGTCCGACCCACTTGTGTACGAGCAGTACTTC	CASSLGSDPLVYEQYF
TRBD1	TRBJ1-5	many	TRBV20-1	TGCAGTGCTGAGGACAGGGATAACAATCAGCCCCAGCATTTT	CSAEDRDNNQPQHF
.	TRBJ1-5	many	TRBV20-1	TGCAGTGCTAGAGGCCGGCAGGATCAGCCCCAGCATTTT	CSARGRQDQPQHF
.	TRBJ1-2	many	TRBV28	TGTGCCAGCAGGAGGCAGGGTTCTGGCTACACCTTC	CASRRQGSGYTF
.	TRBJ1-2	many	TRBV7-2	TGTGCCAGCAGCACCTCAGGTTCTGACTATGGCTACACCTTC	CASSTSGSDYGYTF
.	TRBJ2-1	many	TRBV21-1	TGTGCCAGCAGTGCCCCTCTCCTGCAGGGGGTTAATGAGCAGTTCTTC	CASSAPLLQGVNEQFF
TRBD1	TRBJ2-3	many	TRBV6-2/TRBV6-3	TGTGCCAGCAGGCTGTGGGGGACAGGGGAGACAGATACGCAGTATTTT	CASRLWGTGETDTQYF
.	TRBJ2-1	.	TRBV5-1	TGCGCCAGCAGCTTTGGGTGGGGTCACAATGAGCAGTTCTTC	CASSFGWGHNEQFF
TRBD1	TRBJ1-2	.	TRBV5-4	TGTGCCAGCAGCGGGACAGGGGGCCTCTGGGGCTATGGCTACACCTTC	CASSGTGGLWGYGYTF
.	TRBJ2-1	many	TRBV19	TGTGCCAGTCGGAAGGGAGTGGCGGGATGGAATGAGCAGTTCTTC	CASRKGVAGWNEQFF
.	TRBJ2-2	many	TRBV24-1	TGTGCCACCAGTGGTGAACTGAGCTACACCGGGGAGCTGTTTTTT	CATSGELSYTGELFF
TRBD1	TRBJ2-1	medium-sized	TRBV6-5	TGTGCCAGCAGTTTCCGACAGGGATATCGGAATGAGCAGTTCTTC	CASSFRQGYRNEQFF
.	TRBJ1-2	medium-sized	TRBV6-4	TGTGCCAGCATTCCTATGGGTCCCGACTCCCTGACCAGCGGCTACACCTTC	CASIPMGPDSLTSGYTF